These 22 T cell receptor beta chains originate from one sample sequenced in a study of cytomegalovirus exposure and HLA in healthy donors. PCR amplification relied on 60 Vbeta primers (plus 13 Jbeta primers). Assay used: immunoSEQ multiplex PCR; TCRdb lists only in-frame clones, some missing. Of around 60,000 clones listed, more than 70% are singletons. The sequencing sample was made of PBMCs. The receptor source for this set is a man in his forties or fifties in good health and CMV-seropositive.

The sample holds a few counts of this clone. The rearrangement joins TRBV6-5 to TRBJ1-2, with TRBD1 identical over 10 bases. The germline CDR1 and CDR2 sequences are MNHEY and SVGAGI. The CDR3 is 16 residues long. V was clipped by 4 bases and J by 4 bases; unmatched bases: 9. CDR3 bases: TGTGCCAGCAGTTCCATTCGGACAGGGGGAGGCTATGGCTACACCTTC. Its protein is CASSSIRTGGGYGYTF.

The chain carries TRBV9 and TRBJ1-1; 7 bases are a match to TRBD1. The CDR3 has 14 residues. V lost 4 bases, J lost 6 bases, and 9 bases stayed unmatched. Germline CDR1 is SGDLS and CDR2 is YYNGEE. This chain's CDR3 is CASSPGTVIAEAFF. CDR3 DNA sequence: TGTGCCAGCAGCCCGGGGACAGTCATCGCTGAAGCTTTCTTT.

V is TRBV6-1 and J is TRBJ2-5, with D possibly matching TRBD2 (5 bases). The CDR3 is 18 residues long. Deletions cut 1 base from V and 2 bases from J, with 20 bases between. Germline V gene data show CDR1 as MNHNS and CDR2 as SASEGT. The CDR3 here is CASSEGRRLTLDQETQYF. In DNA, the CDR3 is TGTGCCAGCAGTGAAGGGAGGAGACTAACCCTCGATCAAGAGACCCAGTACTTC.

This rearrangement joins TRBV2 to TRBJ2-7, with TRBD1 matching 10 bases. Germline CDR1 and CDR2: SNHLY and FYNNEI. This CDR3 comprises 13 residues. The V gene end was trimmed by 8 bases and the J gene end by 6 bases; junction bases not matched to a gene: 7. The CDR3 loop is CASRDRGPSEQYF. The CDR3 DNA follows: TGTGCCAGCCGGGACAGGGGCCCCAGCGAGCAGTACTTC.

This clone was observed a handful of times. This chain uses TRBV9 with TRBJ1-1; 7 bases align to TRBD1. The CDR3 is made up of 15 amino acids. The V segment lost 4 bases and the J segment 0 bases; nucleotides outside the gene matches: 6. The germline V gene has CDR1 SGDLS and CDR2 YYNGEE. This chain's CDR3 is CASSPWDSMNTEAFF. The CDR3 region has the DNA TGTGCCAGCAGCCCCTGGGACAGCATGAACACTGAAGCTTTCTTT.

This clone was detected once. The rearrangement links TRBV25-1 to TRBJ2-2; D remains ambiguous. This CDR3 contains 14 residues. Trimming removed 6 bases from V and 3 bases from J, with 11 bases in between. Germline values: CDR1 MGHDK, CDR2 SYGVNS. The CDR3 here is CASSEMVHTGELFF. The CDR3 DNA is TGTGCCAGCAGCGAGATGGTTCACACCGGGGAGCTGTTTTTT.

This chain links TRBV5-8 with TRBJ2-7, with no clear D. Germline lookup yields CDR1 SGHTS and CDR2 YDEGEE. The CDR3 is made up of 12 amino acids. The V end lost 3 bases, the J end lost 4 bases, and 8 bases lay between the germline ends. CDR3 region: CASSSRLYEQYF. In DNA, the CDR3 is TGTGCCAGCAGCTCGAGGCTTTACGAGCAGTACTTC.

The chain combines TRBV2 with TRBJ2-1; a weak D match, TRBD1 (7 bases). The germline V gene has CDR1 SNHLY and CDR2 FYNNEI. The CDR3 extends over 17 amino acids. V was pared by 10 bases and J by 0 bases, with 22 bases between. The CDR3 DNA follows: TGTGCCACCTACCGCGGACAGGCGACTAGCTCCTACAATGAGCAGTTCTTC. It encodes CATYRGQATSSYNEQFF.

This clone was counted only a few times. The chain couples TRBV29-1 to TRBJ1-5; TRBD1 matches at 9 bases. J gave up 7 bases and V 4 bases, and 5 bases lay outside the gene matches. CDR3 length equals 13 residues. Germline assignment: CDR1 SQVTM and CDR2 ANQGSEA. The CDR3 bases are TGCAGCGTTGGGGACAGGGAAGGACAGCCCCAGCATTTT. Translated, it gives CSVGDREGQPQHF.

This chain uses TRBV28 with TRBJ2-7, with D possibly TRBD1 on 6 matching bases. The CDR3 spans 11 residues. Germline V gene lookup returns CDR1 MDHEN and CDR2 SYDVKM. V was shortened by 4 bases and J by 6 bases, with 7 bases between the two germline ends. The CDR3 sequence is CASSYRVEQYF. CDR3 DNA sequence: TGTGCCAGCAGTTACAGGGTCGAGCAGTACTTC.

The chain combines TRBV5-8 with TRBJ2-2; tentatively, D is TRBD1 (6 bases). The CDR3 has 17 amino acids. V lost 4 bases to trimming and J lost 5 bases, with 21 bases between them. Germline CDR1 is SGHTS and CDR2 is YDEGEE. The CDR3 DNA follows: TGTGCCAGCAGCCCGGATCAGGGGTGGGCGAGAACCGGGGAGCTGTTTTTT. It codes for CASSPDQGWARTGELFF.

The V call is TRBV9, the J call TRBJ2-7, with D maybe TRBD1 (5 bases). This CDR3 contains 15 residues. The V and J ends lost 0 bases and 1 base respectively, with 11 bases between them. The germline V gene has CDR1 SGDLS and CDR2 YYNGEE. The CDR3 spells CASSVGLGASYEQYF. The CDR3 DNA follows: TGTGCCAGCAGCGTAGGGTTAGGGGCATCCTACGAGCAGTACTTC.

V is TRBV5-1 and J is TRBJ2-1, with TRBD2 identical over 8 bases. This CDR3 has 15 residues. CDR1 is SGHRS, CDR2 YFSETQ, per germline. With 0 bases clipped from V and 9 bases from J, the junction kept 8 bases outside the gene matches. The CDR3 reads CASSLDGRAPLEQFF. The CDR3 DNA sequence: TGCGCCAGCAGCTTGGACGGGAGGGCCCCTCTTGAGCAGTTCTTC.

The rearrangement uses TRBV4-1 and TRBJ2-3; 14 bases map to TRBD2. V shed 0 bases, J shed 6 bases, and the junction held 5 bases outside the gene matches. The CDR3 contains 17 residues. CDR1 MGHRA and CDR2 YSYEKL come from the germline V gene. Here the CDR3 DNA reads TGCGCCAGCAGCCAAGAGACTAGCGGGAGGGCCTTGGATACGCAGTATTTT. This gives the protein CASSQETSGRALDTQYF.

This clone was seen a few times. The V and J genes are TRBV5-5 and TRBJ2-1, with D possibly TRBD1 on 6 matching bases. CDR3 size: 16 residues. Germline CDR1 and CDR2: SGHKS and YYEKEE (reference sequence). V lost 0 bases to trimming and J lost 0 bases, with 10 bases between them. As DNA, the CDR3 is TGTGCCAGCAGCTTGGGTCAGGGGCTCTCCTACAATGAGCAGTTCTTC. Amino acid sequence: CASSLGQGLSYNEQFF.

This rearrangement joins TRBV5-8 to TRBJ1-2; D gene unclear. V gave up 2 bases and J gave up 8 bases, with 13 bases separating them. CDR3 length: 13 residues. Germline CDR1 and CDR2: SGHTS and YDEGEE. In DNA form, the CDR3 reads TGTGCCAGCAGCTTTAGGCTCCCAGGAGGCTACACCTTC. Protein sequence: CASSFRLPGGYTF.

The rearrangement joins TRBV30 to TRBJ1-4; 8 bases agree with TRBD1. CDR3 size: 15 residues. V gave up 3 bases and J gave up 8 bases; unmatched junction bases: 11. Germline V gene data show CDR1 as GTSNPN and CDR2 as SVGIG (reference sequence). The CDR3 spells CAWSLRTGFLEKLFF. The CDR3 coding sequence is TGTGCCTGGAGCCTTAGGACAGGGTTTTTGGAAAAACTGTTTTTT. The full variable domain, its missing parts supplied by reference TRBV30 and TRBJ1-4, is SQTIHQWPATLVQPVGSPLSLECTVEGTSNPNLYWYRQAAGRGLQLLFYSVGIGQISSEVPQNLSASRPQDRQFILSSKKLLLSDSGFYLCAWSLRTGFLEKLFFGSGTQLSVL.

The V and J genes are TRBV5-1 and TRBJ2-2; TRBD1 matches at 9 bases. CDR3 length equals 16 residues. Trimming at V came to 2 bases and at J to 7 bases, leaving 9 bases not matched to a gene. The germline V gene encodes CDR1 SGHRS and CDR2 YFSETQ. The CDR3 is CASSLPGQGTGGELFF. CDR3 DNA: TGCGCCAGCAGCTTACCGGGACAGGGAACCGGCGGGGAGCTGTTTTTT. The full variable domain, with the rest looked up from reference TRBV5-1 and TRBJ2-2, is KAGVTQTPRYLIKTRGQQVTLSCSPISGHRSVSWYQQTPGQGLQFLFEYFSETQRNKGNFPGRFSGRQFSNSRSEMNVSTLELGDSALYLCASSLPGQGTGGELFFGEGSRLTVL.

This clone has a single count. The chain has TRBV5-1 and TRBJ2-7, with D uncertain. Germline V gene data show CDR1 as SGHRS and CDR2 as YFSETQ. This CDR3 contains 13 residues. V lost 0 bases, J lost 5 bases, and 9 bases lay in between. CDR3: CASSLVVGHEQYF. In nucleotides, the CDR3 is TGCGCCAGCAGCTTGGTTGTGGGCCACGAGCAGTACTTC.

This clone was recorded once. The rearrangement uses TRBV10-3 and TRBJ2-6; perhaps TRBD2 as D (6 bases). With 1 base removed from V and 0 bases from J, the gap between germline ends came to 7 bases. This CDR3 comprises 16 residues. The germline CDR1 and CDR2 sequences are ENHRY and SYGVKD. Written as DNA, the CDR3 is TGTGCCATCAGTGAGTGGGGACTCTCTGGGGCCAACGTCCTGACTTTC. Residues: CAISEWGLSGANVLTF.

This clone turned up a few times. This chain joins TRBV19 and TRBJ2-6, with 7 bases identical to TRBD1. The CDR3 covers 14 residues. Germline assignment: CDR1 LNHDA and CDR2 SQIVND (reference sequence). Germline trimming cut 9 bases from V and 4 bases from J; bases unmatched to any gene: 6. CDR3 DNA sequence: TGTGCCAGCTCGACAGGGACCGGGGCCAACGTCCTGACTTTC. Amino acids: CASSTGTGANVLTF.

The genes are TRBV7-2 and TRBJ1-2; TRBD1 matches 7 bases. CDR1 SGHTA and CDR2 FQGNSA come from the germline V gene. The CDR3 length is 14 residues. Trimming took 4 bases from V and 5 from J; bases not matched to a gene: 7. The CDR3 protein is CASSSPRQGYGYTF. The CDR3 bases are TGTGCCAGCAGCTCTCCTCGACAGGGATATGGCTACACCTTC.